This record concerns one TCR beta chain sequence. Its antigen is still unknown. The junction differs from germline at one of its ends, possibly a read error. The sample belongs to a study of PD-1 blockade in classical Hodgkin lymphoma. The study's findings and limits: Newly diagnosed patients had diversity similar to the baseline diversity of complete responders. Repertoires differed for reasons still undefined, possibly disease activity or prior therapy.

The data were produced by immunoSEQ multiplex PCR, yet TCRdb's version contains in-frame clones alone and is incomplete. The repertoire holds some 150,000 clones, with approximately 80% as singletons. Each patient relapsed following autologous stem cell transplantation, and prior brentuximab vedotin exposure differed. Progressive disease, partial response or complete response was each patient's best response. The CDR3 extends over 15 amino acids. Germline CDR1 is SSHAT and CDR2 is FNYEAQ (reference sequence). The sequence derives from a human donor with classical Hodgkin lymphoma. This specimen consisted of peripheral blood mononuclear cells (PBMCs), obtained before the second cycle of nivolumab. The V gene is TRBV7-7, the J gene TRBJ2-5; D may be TRBD1 (6 bases). The CDR3 sequence: CASSLTGTPQETQYF. DNA of the CDR3: TGTGCTAGCAGCCTTACAGGGACGCCACAAGAGACCCAGTACTTC.